One sample yielded the 18 T cell receptor beta chains listed below, sequenced in a study of blood T cell repertoires in COVID-19. Produced via immunoSEQ multiplex PCR; TCRdb's table is partial and in-frame only. This sample has about 140,000 clones; approximately 88% occur once, and the top ten carry about 4.7%. Material: peripheral blood. These receptor sequences come from a human donor in a cohort sampled during active COVID-19.

The CDR3 nucleotides read TGTGCCAGCAGTTCCGGACAGGACCCGTACCAAGAGACCCAGTACTTC. Translating gives CASSSGQDPYQETQYF. The chain joins TRBV7-3 to TRBJ2-5; 7 bases map to TRBD1. V dropped 6 bases and J dropped 0; count of bases not matched to a gene: 10. Germline values: CDR1 SGHTA, CDR2 FQGTGA. The CDR3 consists of 16 residues.

V usage is TRBV7-2 and J usage is TRBJ2-7, with 8 nucleotides matching TRBD2. The CDR3 has 15 amino acids. J lost 2 bases, V lost 4 bases, and 7 bases had no gene match. Germline assignment: CDR1 SGHTA and CDR2 FQGNSA. The CDR3 region has the DNA TGTGCCAGCAGCTGGAAACTAGCGGCAACCTACGAGCAGTACTTC. It translates to CASSWKLAATYEQYF.

This clone appeared a single time. The chain carries TRBV29-1 and TRBJ2-7; tentative D call: TRBD1 (5 bases). Trimming cost V 4 bases and J 0 bases, with 10 bases left between them. Germline loops: CDR1 SQVTM, CDR2 ANQGSEA. The CDR3 loop spans 13 amino acids. In nucleotides, the CDR3 is TGCAGCGTTGTACAGGAGAGCTCCTACGAGCAGTACTTC. Translation gives CSVVQESSYEQYF.

The CDR3 sequence is CASSLPGLARPETQYF. The DNA for the CDR3 is TGTGCCAGCAGTCTCCCGGGACTAGCAAGGCCAGAGACCCAGTACTTC. The rearrangement joins TRBV28 to TRBJ2-5; 9 bases match TRBD2. This CDR3 has 16 residues. Trimming removed 5 bases from V and 4 bases from J; junction bases left unmatched: 11. Germline V gives CDR1 MDHEN, CDR2 SYDVKM.

This chain links TRBV10-1 with TRBJ1-3; D is unresolved. V was clipped by 6 bases and J by 0 bases, with 12 bases between them. Germline CDR1 is WNHNN and CDR2 is SYGVQD (reference sequence). This CDR3 spans 15 amino acids. The CDR3 DNA reads as TGCGCCAGCAGAACAGTACCGTTCTCTGGAAACACCATATATTTT. Translating gives CASRTVPFSGNTIYF.

The genes are TRBV29-1 and TRBJ2-1; 8 bases match TRBD2. The CDR3 is made up of 14 amino acids. The germline V gene has CDR1 SQVTM and CDR2 ANQGSEA. After removal of 3 bases from V and 2 bases from J, the junction contained 3 bases not matched to a gene. CDR3 nucleotide sequence: TGCAGCGTTGATAGAGCGGGAGCCTACAATGAGCAGTTCTTC. It specifies CSVDRAGAYNEQFF.

The chain recombines TRBV30 with TRBJ2-3; D ambiguous. V was clipped by 3 bases and J by 3 bases, with 7 bases between them. The CDR3 runs 12 residues. CDR1 GTSNPN and CDR2 SVGIG come from the germline V gene (reference sequence). The CDR3 DNA is TGTGCCTGGAGCCCGACTACAGATACGCAGTATTTT. Its translation: CAWSPTTDTQYF.

The genes are TRBV30 and TRBJ1-5; D might be TRBD1 (6 bases). The CDR3 loop spans 13 amino acids. V shed 2 bases and J shed 7 bases, with 12 bases lying between them. Per the germline V gene, CDR1 is GTSNPN and CDR2 is SVGIG (reference sequence). The CDR3 region is CAWSSTGQQPQHF. The CDR3 DNA reads as TGTGCCTGGAGTTCGACAGGCCAACAGCCCCAGCATTTT. The entire variable domain, with the rest obtained from reference TRBV30 and TRBJ1-5, is as follows: SQTIHQWPATLVQPVGSPLSLECTVEGTSNPNLYWYRQAAGRGLQLLFYSVGIGQISSEVPQNLSASRPQDRQFILSSKKLLLSDSGFYLCAWSSTGQQPQHFGDGTRLSIL.

Here the CDR3 DNA reads TGTGCCATCAGTGGGACAGGGGCGGGATACGAGCAGTACTTC. Its protein is CAISGTGAGYEQYF. This chain uses TRBV10-3 with TRBJ2-7; TRBD1 matches 9 bases. This CDR3 comprises 14 residues. Germline lookup yields CDR1 ENHRY and CDR2 SYGVKD. With V trimmed by 4 bases and J by 4 bases, 5 bases remained unmatched.

The chain couples TRBV29-1 to TRBJ2-7, with TRBD2 identical over 9 bases. The CDR3 sequence is 14 residues long. Germline V CDR1 and CDR2: SQVTM, ANQGSEA. V shed 7 bases, J shed 4 bases, and the junction held 11 bases outside the gene matches. Here the CDR3 reads CSGGAGLASYEQYF. In nucleotides, the CDR3 is TGCAGCGGGGGGGCCGGACTAGCGAGTTACGAGCAGTACTTC.

This clone was counted between two and nine times. The chain uses TRBV27 and TRBJ2-2; TRBD1 matches 12 bases. With V trimmed by 4 bases and J by 1 base, 13 bases remained unmatched. Germline assignment: CDR1 MNHEY and CDR2 SMNVEV (reference sequence). CDR3 length: 20 amino acids. The CDR3 nucleotides read TGTGCCAGCAGTTCGACCGGGACAGGGGGCGGAGTGGTGAACACCGGGGAGCTGTTTTTT. It is translated as CASSSTGTGGGVVNTGELFF.

The gene calls are TRBV6-6 and TRBJ1-1, with D perhaps matching TRBD1 (5 bases). CDR1 is MNHNY and CDR2 is SVGAGI in the germline V gene (reference sequence). The CDR3 runs 14 residues. V dropped 7 bases and J dropped 5 bases, with 17 bases sitting between them. CDR3 DNA sequence: TGTGCCAGCACCACCGGGGGAGGAGGGACTGAAGCTTTCTTT. It is translated as CASTTGGGGTEAFF.

This chain uses TRBV6-2 or TRBV6-3 with TRBJ1-1, with TRBD1 identical over 8 bases. The V gene end was trimmed by 6 bases and the J gene end by 11 bases; junction bases not matched to a gene: 14. Germline CDR1 reads MNHEY; CDR2 reads SVGEGT. The CDR3 is made up of 14 amino acids. The CDR3 spells CASSLTGTDRGAFF. Written as DNA, the CDR3 is TGTGCCAGCAGCCTTACGGGGACCGACAGGGGCGCTTTCTTT.

The chain combines TRBV21-1 with TRBJ1-6; TRBD1 is the table's D call, not checked against the DNA. TRBV21-1 is classified as a pseudogene. The CDR3 is 18 residues long. This CDR3 reads CASSDPRTVSSYNSPLHF. CDR3 sequence (DNA): TGTGCCAGCAGCGACCCGAGGACAGTCAGCTCCTATAATTCACCCCTCCACTTT.

The chain has TRBV4-3 and TRBJ1-5, with a possible D match to TRBD1 (5 bases). V was shortened by 1 base and J by 7 bases, with 17 bases between the two germline ends. CDR3 length: 16 amino acids. Germline CDR1 and CDR2: LGHNA and YSLEER. CDR3 DNA: TGCGCCAGCAGCCAAGCGTTCAGGGACGGGGGGCAGCCCCAGCATTTT. It encodes CASSQAFRDGGQPQHF.

The chain links TRBV9 to TRBJ1-2, with D maybe TRBD1 (5 bases). V was trimmed by 10 bases and J by 3 bases, leaving 10 bases between them. The germline CDR1 and CDR2 sequences are SGDLS and YYNGEE. This CDR3 region has 11 residues. CDR3 coding DNA: TGTGCCTCCGGGGGTGACTATGGCTACACCTTC. Amino acids: CASGGDYGYTF.

The chain links TRBV4-1 to TRBJ2-7, with TRBD2 matching 12 bases. The CDR3 loop spans 18 amino acids. CDR1 and CDR2 (germline): MGHRA, YSYEKL. V gave up 0 bases and J gave up 0 bases; unmatched junction bases: 6. The CDR3 nucleotides are TGCGCCAGCAGCCAAGAAAAGGGACTAGCGGGCAACTCCTACGAGCAGTACTTC. Translating gives CASSQEKGLAGNSYEQYF.

V is TRBV5-1 and J is TRBJ2-3, with D tentatively TRBD2 (6 bases). V was trimmed by 4 bases and J by 2 bases, leaving 14 bases between them. The CDR3 extends over 15 amino acids. Germline V CDR1 and CDR2: SGHRS, YFSETQ. CDR3 in DNA: TGCGCCAGCAGCATATTCCGGGACTTCACAGATACGCAGTATTTT. Its translation is CASSIFRDFTDTQYF.